These 9 T cell receptor beta chains share one sample of origin, sequenced in a study of blood T cell repertoires in COVID-19 (dated by TCRdb to the early 2020s). The library was generated by the immunoSEQ multiplex PCR assay. Not all clones reach the TCRdb copy of this immuneACCESS table, which keeps in-frame sequences only. Checked studies attribute under half of the gap to unresolved V genes and leave the rest unexplained. A total of approximately 300,000 clones appear in this sample, nearly 90% of them only once. Around 4.4% of the sample goes to the ten largest clones. The sequencing input was PBMCs or T cells enriched from blood (not recorded which). These TCRs come from a woman aged 18-29 years with acute COVID-19.

This clone was seen only once. V gene TRBV7-9 combines with J gene TRBJ2-1; TRBD2 aligns across 13 bases. With 9 bases clipped from V and 7 bases from J, the junction kept 3 bases outside the gene matches. Germline V gene sequence: CDR1 SEHNR, CDR2 FQNEAQ (reference sequence). The CDR3 totals 13 residues. The CDR3 region is CASSTSGRNEQFF. DNA of the CDR3: TGTGCCAGTTCGACTAGCGGGAGGAATGAGCAGTTCTTC.

This clone appeared a single time. This chain joins TRBV5-4 and TRBJ1-1, with TRBD1 identical over 10 bases. The CDR3 has 13 residues. Germline-derived CDR1 and CDR2 are SGHNT and YYREEE (reference sequence). Germline trimming cut 4 bases from V and 8 bases from J; bases unmatched to any gene: 5. The CDR3 DNA sequence: TGTGCCAGCAGCCCCGACAGGGGGCTGGAAGCTTTCTTT. Translation gives CASSPDRGLEAFF.

V and J are TRBV4-2 and TRBJ2-3; 14 positions match TRBD2. Germline lookup yields CDR1 LGHNA and CDR2 YNFKEQ. The J segment lost 3 bases and the V segment lost 5 bases, leaving 10 bases of the junction unmatched. CDR3 length: 18 amino acids. DNA of the CDR3: TGTGCCAGCAGCTTTCCCCCGGGACTAGCGGGAGAAACAGATACGCAGTATTTT. This sequence encodes CASSFPPGLAGETDTQYF.

This clone was observed a few times. The chain has TRBV28 and TRBJ1-1; 8 nucleotides align to TRBD1. Per the germline V gene, CDR1 is MDHEN and CDR2 is SYDVKM. CDR3 length: 16 amino acids. Losses at the gene ends were 5 bases for V and 0 bases for J; bases not matched to a gene: 8. CDR3 sequence: CASSLHQGAMNTEAFF. The CDR3 DNA reads as TGTGCCAGCAGTCTGCATCAGGGGGCTATGAACACTGAAGCTTTCTTT.

V usage is TRBV7-3 and J usage is TRBJ2-2, with 12 bases identical to TRBD2. The V and J ends lost 5 bases and 6 bases, in that order; junction bases with no gene match: 7. In germline, CDR1 is SGHTA, CDR2 FQGTGA. The CDR3 loop spans 16 amino acids. The CDR3 DNA is TGTGCCAGCAGCCTTCGACTAGCGGGAGAGGCCGGGGAGCTGTTTTTT. Protein: CASSLRLAGEAGELFF.

This clone was recorded once. V and J are TRBV10-2 and TRBJ1-3; 8 bases are a match to TRBD1. The CDR3 loop spans 13 amino acids. V shed 4 bases and J 4 bases; nucleotides not matched to a gene: 0. Germline CDR1 WSHSY, CDR2 SAAADI. The CDR3 bases are TGCGCCAGCAGTGGACAGGGGGGAAACACCATATATTTT. Protein product: CASSGQGGNTIYF.

The gene calls are TRBV7-9 and TRBJ1-1; 8 nucleotides align to TRBD1. V dropped 1 base and J dropped 1; count of bases not matched to a gene: 8. Germline lookup yields CDR1 SEHNR and CDR2 FQNEAQ (reference sequence). This CDR3 spans 17 amino acids. Written as DNA, the CDR3 is TGTGCCAGCAGCTTAGGTAGCCAGGGGGCGCAGAACACTGAAGCTTTCTTT. Amino acids: CASSLGSQGAQNTEAFF. Full variable domain (rest looked up from reference TRBV7-9 and TRBJ1-1): DTGVSQNPRHKITKRGQNVTFRCDPISEHNRLYWYRQTLGQGPEFLTYFQNEAQLEKSRLLSDRFSAERPKGSFSTLEIQRTEQGDSAMYLCASSLGSQGAQNTEAFFGQGTRLTVV.

CDR3 DNA: TGTGCCAGCACCCCAGGGACAGGGATGAACAATGAGCAGTTCTTC. Protein sequence: CASTPGTGMNNEQFF. The rearrangement uses TRBV9 and TRBJ2-1, with 9 bases fitting TRBD1. CDR1 is SGDLS and CDR2 is YYNGEE in the germline V gene. V lost 6 bases to trimming and J lost 5 bases; unmatched junction nucleotides: 9. The CDR3 sequence is 15 residues long.

This clone has just a few counts. The chain is built from TRBV5-1 and TRBJ1-3, with D possibly being TRBD1 (6 bases). V lost 0 bases and J lost 4, with 8 bases in between. Germline-derived CDR1 and CDR2 are SGHRS and YFSETQ. This CDR3 region has 14 residues. The chain's CDR3 is CASSLGQEGNTIYF. For the CDR3, the DNA is TGCGCCAGCAGCTTGGGACAGGAGGGAAACACCATATATTTT.